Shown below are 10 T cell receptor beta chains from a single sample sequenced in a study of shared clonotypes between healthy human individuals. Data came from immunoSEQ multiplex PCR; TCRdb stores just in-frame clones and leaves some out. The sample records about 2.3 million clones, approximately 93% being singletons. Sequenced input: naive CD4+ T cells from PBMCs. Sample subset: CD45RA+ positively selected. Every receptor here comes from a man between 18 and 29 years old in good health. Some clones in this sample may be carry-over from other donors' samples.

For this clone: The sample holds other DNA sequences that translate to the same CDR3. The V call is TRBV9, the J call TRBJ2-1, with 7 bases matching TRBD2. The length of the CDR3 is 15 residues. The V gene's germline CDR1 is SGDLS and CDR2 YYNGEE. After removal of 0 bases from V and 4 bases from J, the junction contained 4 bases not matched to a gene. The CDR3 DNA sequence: TGTGCCAGCAGCGTAGGTGGTAGCGGGTACAATGAGCAGTTCTTC. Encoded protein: CASSVGGSGYNEQFF.

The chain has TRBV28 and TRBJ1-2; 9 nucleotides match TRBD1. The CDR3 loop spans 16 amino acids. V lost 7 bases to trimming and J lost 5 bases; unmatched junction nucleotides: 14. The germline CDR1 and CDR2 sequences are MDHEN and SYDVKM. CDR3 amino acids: CASNLQGALQLYGYTF. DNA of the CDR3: TGTGCCAGCAACTTACAGGGGGCCTTGCAGCTTTATGGCTACACCTTC.

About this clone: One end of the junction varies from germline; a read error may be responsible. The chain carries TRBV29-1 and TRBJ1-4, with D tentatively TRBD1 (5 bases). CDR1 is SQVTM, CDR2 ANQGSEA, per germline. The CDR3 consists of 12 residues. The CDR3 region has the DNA TGCACCGTCCAGGGAACTGATGAAAAACTGTTTTTT. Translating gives CTVQGTDEKLFF.

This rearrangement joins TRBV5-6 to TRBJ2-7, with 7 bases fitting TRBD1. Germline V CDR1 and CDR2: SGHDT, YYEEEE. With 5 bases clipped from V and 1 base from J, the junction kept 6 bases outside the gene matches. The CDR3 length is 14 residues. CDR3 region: CASSLMGQSYEQYF. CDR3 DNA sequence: TGTGCCAGCAGTCTCATGGGACAGTCCTACGAGCAGTACTTC.

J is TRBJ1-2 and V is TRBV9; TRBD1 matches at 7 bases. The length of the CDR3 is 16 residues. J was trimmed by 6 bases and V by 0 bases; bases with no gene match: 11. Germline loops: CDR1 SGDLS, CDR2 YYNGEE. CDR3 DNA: TGTGCCAGCAGCGTAGGAAATGGGAGGACAGGTGATGGCTACACCTTC. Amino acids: CASSVGNGRTGDGYTF.

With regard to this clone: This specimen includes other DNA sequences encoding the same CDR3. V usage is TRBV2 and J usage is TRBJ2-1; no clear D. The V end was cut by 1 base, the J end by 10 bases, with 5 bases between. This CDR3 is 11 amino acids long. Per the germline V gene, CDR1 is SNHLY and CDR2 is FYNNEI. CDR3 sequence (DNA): TGTGCCAGCAGTGAAGGCAGGGAGCAGTTCTTC. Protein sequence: CASSEGREQFF. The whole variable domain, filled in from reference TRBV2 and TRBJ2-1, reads EPEVTQTPSHQVTQMGQEVILRCVPISNHLYFYWYRQILGQKVEFLVSFYNNEISEKSEIFDDQFSVERPDGSNFTLKIRSTKLEDSAMYFCASSEGREQFFGPGTRLTVL.

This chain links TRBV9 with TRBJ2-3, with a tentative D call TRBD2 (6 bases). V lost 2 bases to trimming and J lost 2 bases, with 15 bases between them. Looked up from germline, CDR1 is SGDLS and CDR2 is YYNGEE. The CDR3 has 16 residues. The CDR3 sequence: CASSVSMTRFTDTQYF. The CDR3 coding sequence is TGTGCCAGCAGCGTTTCGATGACTAGATTCACAGATACGCAGTATTTT.

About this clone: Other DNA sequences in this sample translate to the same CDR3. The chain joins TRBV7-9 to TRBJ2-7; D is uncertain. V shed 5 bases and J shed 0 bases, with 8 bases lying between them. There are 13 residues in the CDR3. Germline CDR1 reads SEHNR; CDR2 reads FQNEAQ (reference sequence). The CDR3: CASSPGNSYEQYF. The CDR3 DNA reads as TGTGCCAGCAGCCCCGGAAACTCCTACGAGCAGTACTTC.

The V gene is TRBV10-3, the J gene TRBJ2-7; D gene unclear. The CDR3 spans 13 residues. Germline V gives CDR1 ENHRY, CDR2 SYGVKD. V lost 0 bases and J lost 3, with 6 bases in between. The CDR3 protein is CAISESTLYEQYF. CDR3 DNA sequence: TGTGCCATCAGTGAGTCGACCCTCTACGAGCAGTACTTC.

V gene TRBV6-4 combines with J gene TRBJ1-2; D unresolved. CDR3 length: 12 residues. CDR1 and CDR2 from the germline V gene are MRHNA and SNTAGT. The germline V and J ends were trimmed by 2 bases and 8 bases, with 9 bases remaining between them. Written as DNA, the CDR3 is TGTGCCAGCAGTGACAGGATCGGCGGCTACACCTTC. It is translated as CASSDRIGGYTF.